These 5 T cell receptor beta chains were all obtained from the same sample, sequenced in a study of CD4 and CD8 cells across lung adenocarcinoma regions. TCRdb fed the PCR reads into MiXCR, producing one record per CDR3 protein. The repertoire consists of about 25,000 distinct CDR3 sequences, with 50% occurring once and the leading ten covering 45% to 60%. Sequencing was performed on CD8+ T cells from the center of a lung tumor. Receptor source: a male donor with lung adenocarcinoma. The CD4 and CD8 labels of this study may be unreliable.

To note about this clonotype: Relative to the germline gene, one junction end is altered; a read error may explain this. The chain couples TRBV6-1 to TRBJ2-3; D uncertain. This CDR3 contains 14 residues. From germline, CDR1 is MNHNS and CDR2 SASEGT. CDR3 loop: CAGSGRRGADTQYF. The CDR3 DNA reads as TGTGCGGGCAGTGGACGCAGAGGCGCAGATACCCAGTATTTT.

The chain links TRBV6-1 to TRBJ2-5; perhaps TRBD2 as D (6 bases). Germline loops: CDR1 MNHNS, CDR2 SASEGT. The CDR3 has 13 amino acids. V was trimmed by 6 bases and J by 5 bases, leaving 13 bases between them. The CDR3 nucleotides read TGTGCCAGCAGCCCCGGGACTGGGGAGACCCAGTACTTC. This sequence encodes CASSPGTGETQYF.

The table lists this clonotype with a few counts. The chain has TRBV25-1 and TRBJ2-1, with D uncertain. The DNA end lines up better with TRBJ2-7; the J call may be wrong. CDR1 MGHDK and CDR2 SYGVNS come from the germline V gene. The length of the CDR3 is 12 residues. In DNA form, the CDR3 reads TGTGCCAGCAGTGTTAGCTCCTACGAGCAGTACTTC. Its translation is CASSVSSYEQYF.

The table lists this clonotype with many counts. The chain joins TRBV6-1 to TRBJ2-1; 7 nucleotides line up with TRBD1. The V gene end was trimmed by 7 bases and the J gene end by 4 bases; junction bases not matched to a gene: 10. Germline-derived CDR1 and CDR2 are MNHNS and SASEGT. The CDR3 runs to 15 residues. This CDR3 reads CASNHRGRGYNEQFF. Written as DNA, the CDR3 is TGTGCCAGCAACCACAGGGGAAGGGGATACAATGAGCAGTTCTTC.

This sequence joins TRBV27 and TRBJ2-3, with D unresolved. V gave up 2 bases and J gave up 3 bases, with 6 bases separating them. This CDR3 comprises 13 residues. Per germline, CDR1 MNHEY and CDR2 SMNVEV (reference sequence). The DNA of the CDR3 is TGTGCCAGCAGTTTAAACCCTACAGATACGCAGTATTTT. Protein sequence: CASSLNPTDTQYF.